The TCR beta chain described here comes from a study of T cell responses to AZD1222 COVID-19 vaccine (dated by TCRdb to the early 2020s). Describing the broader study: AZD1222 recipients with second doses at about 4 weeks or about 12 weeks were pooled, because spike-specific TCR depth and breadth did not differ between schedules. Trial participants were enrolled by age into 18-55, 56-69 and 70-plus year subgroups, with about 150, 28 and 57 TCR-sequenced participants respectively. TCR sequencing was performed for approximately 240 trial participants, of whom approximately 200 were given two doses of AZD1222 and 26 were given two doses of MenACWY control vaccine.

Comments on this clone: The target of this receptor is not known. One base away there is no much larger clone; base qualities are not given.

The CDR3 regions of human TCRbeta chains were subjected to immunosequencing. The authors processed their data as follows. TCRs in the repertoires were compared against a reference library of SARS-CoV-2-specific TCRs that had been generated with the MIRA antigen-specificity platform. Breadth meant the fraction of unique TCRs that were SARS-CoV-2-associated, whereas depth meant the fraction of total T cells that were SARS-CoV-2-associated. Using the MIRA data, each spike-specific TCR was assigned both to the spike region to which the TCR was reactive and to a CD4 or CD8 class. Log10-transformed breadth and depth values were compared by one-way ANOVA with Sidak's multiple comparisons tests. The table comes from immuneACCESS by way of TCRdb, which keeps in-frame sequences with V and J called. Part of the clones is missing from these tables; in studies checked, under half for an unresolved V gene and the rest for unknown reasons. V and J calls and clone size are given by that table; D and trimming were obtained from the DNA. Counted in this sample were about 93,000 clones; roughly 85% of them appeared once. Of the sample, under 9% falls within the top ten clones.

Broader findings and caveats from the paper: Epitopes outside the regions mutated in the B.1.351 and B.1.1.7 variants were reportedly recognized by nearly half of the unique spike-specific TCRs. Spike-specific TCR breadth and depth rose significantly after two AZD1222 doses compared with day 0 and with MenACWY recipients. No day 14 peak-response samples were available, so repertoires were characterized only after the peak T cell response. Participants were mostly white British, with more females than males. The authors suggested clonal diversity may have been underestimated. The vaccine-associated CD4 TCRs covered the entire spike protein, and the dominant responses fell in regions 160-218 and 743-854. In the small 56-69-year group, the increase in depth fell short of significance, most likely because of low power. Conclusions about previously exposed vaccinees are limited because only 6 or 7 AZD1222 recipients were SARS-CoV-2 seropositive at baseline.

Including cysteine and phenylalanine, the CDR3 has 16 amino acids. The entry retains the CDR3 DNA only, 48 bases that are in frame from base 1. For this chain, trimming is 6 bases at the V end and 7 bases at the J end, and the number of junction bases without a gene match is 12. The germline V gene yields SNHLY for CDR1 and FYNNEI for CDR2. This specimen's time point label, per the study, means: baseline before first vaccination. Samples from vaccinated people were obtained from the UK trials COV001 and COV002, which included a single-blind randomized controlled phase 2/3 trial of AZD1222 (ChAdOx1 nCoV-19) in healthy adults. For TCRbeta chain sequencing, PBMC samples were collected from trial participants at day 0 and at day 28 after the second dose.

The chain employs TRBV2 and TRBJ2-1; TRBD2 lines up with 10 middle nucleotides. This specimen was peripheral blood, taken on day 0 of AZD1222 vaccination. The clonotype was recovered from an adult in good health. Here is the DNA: TGTGCCAGCAGGGCAAATATAGCGGGAGGACGAAATGAGCAGTTCTTC. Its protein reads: CASRANIAGGRNEQFF.